The next 15 T cell receptor beta chains were all read from a single sample in a study of shared clonotypes between healthy human individuals. Repertoires were generated with immunoSEQ multiplex PCR, while TCRdb's copy carries only in-frame clones and drops some. The repertoire consists of hundreds of thousands of clones, with roughly 73% occurring once and the leading ten covering around 1.8%. Sequenced input: memory CD4+ T cells sorted from blood. Subset: CD45RA-negative fraction. The receptors were gathered from a woman in her twenties or thirties in good health.

DNA of the CDR3: TGTGCCAGCAGTTTATTCGGGACAGGGCAGGAAGAGACCCAGTACTTC. Encoded protein: CASSLFGTGQEETQYF. The gene calls are TRBV28 and TRBJ2-5, with 9 positions matching TRBD1. This CDR3 comprises 16 residues. CDR1 and CDR2 (germline): MDHEN, SYDVKM. The junction had 6 bases not matched to a gene; V was cut back by 1 base and J by 3 bases.

This sequence joins TRBV5-1 and TRBJ1-2, with D uncertain. CDR3 length: 16 residues. The V end lost 1 base, the J end lost 0 bases, and 13 bases lay between the germline ends. Germline V gives CDR1 SGHRS, CDR2 YFSETQ. In DNA, the CDR3 is TGCGCCAGCAGCTTGTCATTTGGCAGCCCTAACTATGGCTACACCTTC. Protein: CASSLSFGSPNYGYTF.

The V gene is TRBV18, the J gene TRBJ1-3, with D perhaps TRBD1 (5 bases). The germline V gene encodes CDR1 KGHSH and CDR2 LQKENI. The germline V and J ends were trimmed by 0 bases and 3 bases, with 12 bases remaining between them. The CDR3 length is 16 residues. The CDR3: CASSPPSGAYGNTIYF. The DNA for the CDR3 is TGTGCCAGCTCACCACCGTCCGGGGCCTATGGAAACACCATATATTTT.

This clone was detected once. The chain combines TRBV23-1 with TRBJ2-3, with 8 nucleotides matching TRBD1. TRBV23-1 is placed among ORFs of uncertain function. This CDR3 region has 21 residues. V gave up 2 bases and J gave up 0 bases; unmatched junction bases: 19. CDR3 bases: TGCGCCAGCAGTCAAATACCAGGACAGGGTCCGCTATATTATAGCACAGATACGCAGTATTTT. Amino acids: CASSQIPGQGPLYYSTDTQYF.

The V call is TRBV15, the J call TRBJ2-6, with D uncertain. Germline CDR1 and CDR2: LNHNV and YYDKDF (reference sequence). This CDR3 has 14 amino acids. Trimming removed 4 bases at V and 0 bases at J, with 4 bases between. The CDR3 nucleotides are TGTGCCACCAGCAATCGCTCTGGGGCCAACGTCCTGACTTTC. Amino acid sequence: CATSNRSGANVLTF.

The chain recombines TRBV28 with TRBJ2-3; D unclear. This CDR3 has 12 amino acids. V dropped 6 bases and J dropped 11 bases, with 15 bases sitting between them. Germline assignment: CDR1 MDHEN and CDR2 SYDVKM. The CDR3 sequence: CASSHSPSKQYF. CDR3 bases: TGTGCCAGCAGCCACAGTCCGAGTAAGCAGTATTTT.

The chain uses TRBV7-8 and TRBJ2-1; 11 nucleotides match TRBD2. The germline V gene encodes CDR1 SGHVS and CDR2 FQNEAQ. J lost 2 bases, V lost 1 base, and 4 bases had no gene match. The CDR3 totals 17 residues. The DNA of the CDR3 is TGTGCCAGCAGCTTAGGGGTACTAGCGGGAGCCTACAATGAGCAGTTCTTC. Translating gives CASSLGVLAGAYNEQFF.

V and J are TRBV5-1 and TRBJ1-5; the D gene is possibly TRBD1 (6 bases). The germline V gene has CDR1 SGHRS and CDR2 YFSETQ. V lost 4 bases, J lost 5 bases, and 10 bases lay in between. The CDR3 contains 13 residues. The DNA of the CDR3 is TGCGCCAGCAGCGTGGACAGCGATCAGCCCCAGCATTTT. It translates to CASSVDSDQPQHF.

The CDR3 loop is CASSYANRQGVQPQHF. The CDR3 coding sequence is TGTGCCAGCAGTTACGCAAACCGACAGGGGGTTCAGCCCCAGCATTTT. This chain links TRBV6-6 with TRBJ1-5; 9 positions match TRBD1. V shed 2 bases and J 6 bases; nucleotides not matched to a gene: 8. Germline V gene data show CDR1 as MNHNY and CDR2 as SVGAGI (reference sequence). The CDR3 is 16 residues long.

Here the CDR3 reads CAIRNRDLLEQYF. The DNA for the CDR3 is TGTGCCATCAGAAACAGGGACCTGCTCGAGCAGTACTTC. This rearrangement joins TRBV10-3 to TRBJ2-7; TRBD1 is a possible D gene (6 bases). The germline V gene has CDR1 ENHRY and CDR2 SYGVKD. This CDR3 is 13 amino acids long. Trimming removed 6 bases at V and 6 bases at J, with 15 bases between.

The chain recombines TRBV28 with TRBJ2-5; 7 bases match TRBD1. CDR1 is MDHEN and CDR2 is SYDVKM in the germline V gene. There are 12 residues in the CDR3. The J segment lost 2 bases and the V segment lost 9 bases, leaving 3 bases of the junction unmatched. The chain's CDR3 is CASNRGQETQYF. The CDR3 nucleotides are TGTGCCAGTAACAGGGGACAAGAGACCCAGTACTTC. Drawing the rest from reference TRBV28 and TRBJ2-5, the complete variable domain is DVKVTQSSRYLVKRTGEKVFLECVQDMDHENMFWYRQDPGLGLRLIYFSYDVKMKEKGDIPEGYSVSREKKERFSLILESASTNQTSMYLCASNRGQETQYFGPGTRLLVL.

DNA of the CDR3: TGTGCCAGCACAGGGTCCGCGAACACTGAAGCTTTCTTT. Protein sequence: CASTGSANTEAFF. The rearrangement joins TRBV2 to TRBJ1-1; D perhaps matches TRBD1 (5 bases). The CDR3 spans 13 residues. Germline loops: CDR1 SNHLY, CDR2 FYNNEI. The V gene lost 7 bases and the J gene lost 1 base, with 10 bases spanning the gap.

The V gene is TRBV5-4, the J gene TRBJ2-7, with 16 bases identical to TRBD2. The CDR3 spans 20 residues. Unmatched junction bases numbered 13, after V lost 4 bases and J lost 0 bases. Germline loops: CDR1 SGHNT, CDR2 YYREEE (reference sequence). CDR3 protein: CASSPTQGLAGGGSSYEQYF. The CDR3 region has the DNA TGTGCCAGCAGCCCGACTCAGGGACTAGCGGGAGGGGGGAGCTCCTACGAGCAGTACTTC.

For this clone: This same CDR3 is encoded by further DNA sequences in the sample. This chain uses TRBV18 with TRBJ1-4, with D unresolved. This CDR3 region has 14 residues. Trimming removed 5 bases from V and 4 bases from J, with 11 bases in between. Germline-derived CDR1 and CDR2 are KGHSH and LQKENI. The CDR3 sequence is CASSLDSSNEKLFF. Here the CDR3 DNA reads TGTGCCAGCTCATTGGACTCAAGTAATGAAAAACTGTTTTTT.

This clone has a handful of counts. The J gene is TRBJ2-1, the V gene TRBV7-2; no clear D gene. The CDR3 length is 15 residues. Per germline, CDR1 SGHTA and CDR2 FQGNSA. The V end was cut by 4 bases, the J end by 2 bases, with 12 bases between. The CDR3 region has the DNA TGTGCCAGCAGCTCTGGGGTTTTGACCTACAATGAGCAGTTCTTC. As protein: CASSSGVLTYNEQFF.